These T cell receptor beta chains were read from a single sample in a study of shared clonotypes between healthy human individuals. TCRdb's copy holds only in-frame clones and misses some; the assay was immunoSEQ multiplex PCR. The sample carries around 180,000 clones, roughly 91% recorded once. Sequenced sample: naive CD4+ T cells sorted from blood. These receptors all stem from a woman aged 25 to 39 in good health. CDR3s include the opening cysteine and the closing phenylalanine or tryptophan. The D gene is left open where the match is weak. For some rows the clone size is stated as once, few or many, or as a class when expanded; others skip it.

abundance: NA
v_gene: TRBV23-1
d_gene: NA
j_gene: TRBJ1-5
CDR3nt: TGCGCCAGCAGACCTACTTCCCCGGGAGGATTTAGCAATCAGCCCCAGCATTTT
CDR3aa: CASRPTSPGGFSNQPQHF

abundance: NA
v_gene: TRBV28
d_gene: NA
j_gene: TRBJ2-7
CDR3nt: TGTGCCACGTTGATTGGGAGCGCCGGGTACGAGCAGTACTTC
CDR3aa: CATLIGSAGYEQYF

abundance: NA
v_gene: TRBV7-3
d_gene: NA
j_gene: TRBJ2-5
CDR3nt: TGTGCCAGCAGCTTAACAACCGTGTCTAGGGCTAGCTTTGAAGAGACCCAGTACTTC
CDR3aa: CASSLTTVSRASFEETQYF

abundance: NA
v_gene: TRBV6-1
d_gene: NA
j_gene: TRBJ2-1
CDR3nt: TGTGCCAGCAGTACGGCCTACGGGTCCTACAATGAGCAGTTCTTC
CDR3aa: CASSTAYGSYNEQFF

abundance: NA
v_gene: TRBV2
d_gene: TRBD1
j_gene: TRBJ2-1
CDR3nt: TGTGCCAGCAGGAGGGGGACAGGGGTGTACAATGAGCAGTTCTTC
CDR3aa: CASRRGTGVYNEQFF

abundance: NA
v_gene: TRBV10-2
d_gene: TRBD2
j_gene: TRBJ2-2
CDR3nt: TGCGCCAGCAGGGTAGCGGGAGCAGGTGCCGGGGAGCTGTTTTTT
CDR3aa: CASRVAGAGAGELFF

abundance: NA
v_gene: TRBV18
d_gene: TRBD2
j_gene: TRBJ2-7
CDR3nt: TGTGCCAGCTCACCGGGCCTAGCGGGAAGTTACGAGCAGTACTTC
CDR3aa: CASSPGLAGSYEQYF

abundance: NA
v_gene: TRBV27
d_gene: NA
j_gene: TRBJ1-5
CDR3nt: TGTGCCAGCAGTCCCCGGGAGGATCTTAGCAATCAGCCCCAGCATTTT
CDR3aa: CASSPREDLSNQPQHF

abundance: once
v_gene: TRBV18
d_gene: TRBD1
j_gene: TRBJ1-1
CDR3nt: TGTGCCAGCTCACTGCGGACAGGGGGCAACACTGAAGCTTTCTTT
CDR3aa: CASSLRTGGNTEAFF

abundance: NA
v_gene: TRBV11-2
d_gene: NA
j_gene: TRBJ2-1
CDR3nt: TGTGCCAGCAGCCAACTTAGCGGTGAGCAGTTCTTC
CDR3aa: CASSQLSGEQFF

abundance: once
v_gene: TRBV4-1
d_gene: NA
j_gene: TRBJ1-2
CDR3nt: TGCGCCAGTTCTGACGGTAACTATGGCTACACCTTC
CDR3aa: CASSDGNYGYTF

abundance: NA
v_gene: TRBV19
d_gene: TRBD1
j_gene: TRBJ1-4
CDR3nt: TGTGCCAGTAGTATGGGACAGACGAATGAAAAACTGTTTTTT
CDR3aa: CASSMGQTNEKLFF

abundance: NA
v_gene: TRBV5-1
d_gene: NA
j_gene: TRBJ2-7
CDR3nt: TGCGCCAGCAGCCCCACGGGGGGCCACTCCTACGAGCAGTACTTC
CDR3aa: CASSPTGGHSYEQYF

abundance: NA
v_gene: TRBV7-9
d_gene: NA
j_gene: TRBJ2-7
CDR3nt: TGTGCCAGCAGCACTCTAGCTTCTTCGCCCTACGAGCAGTACTTC
CDR3aa: CASSTLASSPYEQYF

abundance: once
v_gene: TRBV27
d_gene: NA
j_gene: TRBJ2-5
CDR3nt: TGTGCCAGCAGTAGCAACGTTGGGAGAGAGACCCAGTACTTC
CDR3aa: CASSSNVGRETQYF

abundance: NA
v_gene: TRBV6-6
d_gene: NA
j_gene: TRBJ2-3
CDR3nt: TGTGCCAGCAGTGTTCAATGGGAGAAGGGCACAGATACGCAGTATTTT
CDR3aa: CASSVQWEKGTDTQYF

abundance: NA
v_gene: TRBV18
d_gene: NA
j_gene: TRBJ2-3
CDR3nt: TGTGCCAGCTCACCCCCGGCTAGCACAGATACGCAGTATTTT
CDR3aa: CASSPPASTDTQYF

abundance: NA
v_gene: TRBV5-1
d_gene: NA
j_gene: TRBJ2-2
CDR3nt: TGCGCCAGCAGCTCAGGGAGGAACACCGGGGAGCTGTTTTTT
CDR3aa: CASSSGRNTGELFF

abundance: NA
v_gene: TRBV5-5
d_gene: NA
j_gene: TRBJ1-1
CDR3nt: TGTGCCAGCAGCTTTGGTCTCGTGAACACTGAAGCTTTCTTT
CDR3aa: CASSFGLVNTEAFF

abundance: NA
v_gene: TRBV10-2
d_gene: NA
j_gene: TRBJ2-7
CDR3nt: TGCGCCAGCAGTGAGGGGTCGGTTGGCAACGAGCAGTACTTC
CDR3aa: CASSEGSVGNEQYF

abundance: NA
v_gene: TRBV21-1
d_gene: NA
j_gene: TRBJ2-7
CDR3nt: TGTGCCAGCAGCAATCCCCATGAGTCGGGCTTC
CDR3aa: CASSNPHESGF

abundance: NA
v_gene: TRBV14
d_gene: NA
j_gene: TRBJ2-2
CDR3nt: TGTGCCAGCAGCCAATTGCAGGACTTCACCGGGGAGCTGTTTTTT
CDR3aa: CASSQLQDFTGELFF

abundance: once
v_gene: TRBV21-1
d_gene: NA
j_gene: TRBJ2-5
CDR3nt: TGTGCCAGCAGCAATTGGGACAGCCAAGAGACCCAGTACTTC
CDR3aa: CASSNWDSQETQYF

abundance: NA
v_gene: TRBV5-8
d_gene: NA
j_gene: TRBJ2-4
CDR3nt: TGTGCCAGCAGCTTGTTGTTAGCCAAAAACATTCAGTACTTC
CDR3aa: CASSLLLAKNIQYF

abundance: NA
v_gene: TRBV6-5
d_gene: NA
j_gene: TRBJ1-5
CDR3nt: TGTGCCAGCAGTTACGATCGAGACACCAGGCAGCCCCAGCATTTT
CDR3aa: CASSYDRDTRQPQHF

abundance: NA
v_gene: TRBV6-6
d_gene: NA
j_gene: TRBJ2-7
CDR3nt: TGTGCCAGCAGGACACCTCAAGGAGGACGCGAGCAGTACTTC
CDR3aa: CASRTPQGGREQYF

abundance: NA
v_gene: TRBV2
d_gene: NA
j_gene: TRBJ1-6
CDR3nt: TGTGCGCAGGGCGAGAATTCACCCCTCCACTTT
CDR3aa: CAQGENSPLHF

abundance: few
v_gene: TRBV12-2
d_gene: NA
j_gene: TRBJ2-7
CDR3nt: TGTGCAAGTCGCCCCCGCAGCTACGAGCAGTACTTC
CDR3aa: CASRPRSYEQYF

abundance: NA
v_gene: TRBV10-2
d_gene: TRBD1
j_gene: TRBJ1-5
CDR3nt: TGCGCCAGCCGAGCACTAGGGACAGAGGGGCAGCCCCAGCATTTT
CDR3aa: CASRALGTEGQPQHF

abundance: NA
v_gene: TRBV19
d_gene: TRBD2
j_gene: TRBJ2-7
CDR3nt: TGTGCCAGTTCAACTAGCGGGAGAAGCGAGCAGTACTTC
CDR3aa: CASSTSGRSEQYF

abundance: NA
v_gene: TRBV7-8
d_gene: NA
j_gene: TRBJ1-1
CDR3nt: TGTGCCAGCAGCAAAAGGGACACCACGAACACTGAAGCTTTCTTT
CDR3aa: CASSKRDTTNTEAFF

abundance: NA
v_gene: TRBV7-2
d_gene: TRBD2
j_gene: TRBJ2-7
CDR3nt: TGTGCCAGCAGCCTAGCGGGAGCCTACGAGCAGTACTTC
CDR3aa: CASSLAGAYEQYF

abundance: NA
v_gene: TRBV28
d_gene: NA
j_gene: TRBJ2-7
CDR3nt: TGTGCCAGCAGGCGTTTTAGGCGGGCAGCCTACGAGCAGTACTTC
CDR3aa: CASRRFRRAAYEQYF

abundance: once
v_gene: TRBV5-1
d_gene: NA
j_gene: TRBJ2-7
CDR3nt: TGCGCCAGCAGCAGACGGGACCGGGTGGGCTACGAGCAGTACTTC
CDR3aa: CASSRRDRVGYEQYF

abundance: NA
v_gene: TRBV11-2
d_gene: NA
j_gene: TRBJ2-2
CDR3nt: TGTGCCAGCAGCGAAAGAACGAACACCGGGGAGCTGTTTTTT
CDR3aa: CASSERTNTGELFF

abundance: NA
v_gene: TRBV13
d_gene: NA
j_gene: TRBJ1-1
CDR3nt: TGTGCCAGCAGCTTAGATTGGGGGAGCCCTGAAGCTTTCTTT
CDR3aa: CASSLDWGSPEAFF

abundance: NA
v_gene: TRBV11-2
d_gene: NA
j_gene: TRBJ1-5
CDR3nt: TGTGCCAGCAGCTCGGACAATGCCTATCAGCCCCAGCATTTT
CDR3aa: CASSSDNAYQPQHF

abundance: NA
v_gene: TRBV4-1
d_gene: NA
j_gene: TRBJ2-7
CDR3nt: TGCGCCAGCAGCCAAGATATGCGAGGTATCTACGAGCAGTACTTC
CDR3aa: CASSQDMRGIYEQYF

abundance: NA
v_gene: TRBV19
d_gene: NA
j_gene: TRBJ1-5
CDR3nt: TGTGCCAGTAGTATTTTGGACGGGGATTATAGCAATCAGCCCCAGCATTTT
CDR3aa: CASSILDGDYSNQPQHF

abundance: NA
v_gene: TRBV19
d_gene: NA
j_gene: TRBJ2-7
CDR3nt: TGTGCCAGTAGTGAATACGAGCAGTACTTC
CDR3aa: CASSEYEQYF

abundance: NA
v_gene: TRBV10-3
d_gene: TRBD1
j_gene: TRBJ1-3
CDR3nt: TGTGCCATCAGTGACAGGGGGCCCCGAAACACCATATATTTT
CDR3aa: CAISDRGPRNTIYF

abundance: few
v_gene: TRBV11-3
d_gene: TRBD1
j_gene: TRBJ2-7
CDR3nt: TGTGCCAGCAGCTCCGGACAGGGCAACGAGCAGTACTTC
CDR3aa: CASSSGQGNEQYF

abundance: few
v_gene: TRBV7-6
d_gene: NA
j_gene: TRBJ1-5
CDR3nt: TGTGCCAGCAGCTTAGGACCTTTGAAGCCCCAGCATTTT
CDR3aa: CASSLGPLKPQHF

abundance: NA
v_gene: TRBV11-2
d_gene: TRBD1
j_gene: TRBJ2-1
CDR3nt: TGTGCCAGCAGTCACGGACAGGGCCCCTACAATGAGCAGTTCTTC
CDR3aa: CASSHGQGPYNEQFF

abundance: NA
v_gene: TRBV5-4
d_gene: NA
j_gene: TRBJ1-6
CDR3nt: TGTGCCAGCAGCTTCCGGACGTCGACTTATTCACCCCTCCACTTT
CDR3aa: CASSFRTSTYSPLHF

abundance: NA
v_gene: TRBV7-8
d_gene: NA
j_gene: TRBJ2-4
CDR3nt: TGTGCCAGCAGCGCGAAAACTGGGTTAGCCAAAAACATTCAGTACTTC
CDR3aa: CASSAKTGLAKNIQYF

abundance: NA
v_gene: TRBV5-1
d_gene: TRBD1
j_gene: TRBJ2-7
CDR3nt: TGCGCCAGCAGCTTGGGGGGACAGAGCTACGAGCAGTACTTC
CDR3aa: CASSLGGQSYEQYF

abundance: NA
v_gene: TRBV7-9
d_gene: NA
j_gene: TRBJ1-1
CDR3nt: TGTGCCAGCAGCTTATCGTCAGGGGTGAACACTGAAGCTTTCTTT
CDR3aa: CASSLSSGVNTEAFF

abundance: NA
v_gene: TRBV28
d_gene: TRBD1
j_gene: TRBJ2-7
CDR3nt: TGTGCCAGCAGTCCGGACAGGCTGGGGGAGCAGTACTTC
CDR3aa: CASSPDRLGEQYF